These T cell receptor beta chains were read from a single sample in a study of blood T cell repertoires in COVID-19. Repertoires were generated with immunoSEQ multiplex PCR, while TCRdb's copy carries only in-frame clones and drops some. There are some 87,000 clones in the sample; about 89% occur only once, and 3% to 4% lies in the top ten. What was sequenced was peripheral blood. The receptors originated from a woman in her sixties or seventies with acute or convalescent COVID-19. The CDR3 runs from the conserved cysteine through the conserved F or W. A D gene is named only where the DNA matches it firmly. Clone sizes are given selectively: once, few, many, or a class where the clone is expanded.

V	size	D	J	DNA	CDR3
TRBV11-2	NA	NA	TRBJ1-6	TGTGCCAGCAGGGGGCTCACTCCTTATAATTCACCCCTCCACTTT	CASRGLTPYNSPLHF
TRBV28	few	TRBD1	TRBJ1-3	TGTGCCAGCAGTTCCCACAGGGGCGGCACCATATATTTT	CASSSHRGGTIYF
TRBV19	NA	NA	TRBJ2-7	TGTGCCAGTAGTATAGAACTAGCCGGCTACGAGCAGTACTTC	CASSIELAGYEQYF
TRBV6-5	NA	TRBD1	TRBJ2-3	TGTGCCACCATCCGGGACAGAAGCACAGATACGCAGTATTTT	CATIRDRSTDTQYF
TRBV3-1/TRBV3-2	NA	NA	TRBJ1-1	TGTGCCAGCCGGAGCCTAGGGAGGAACACTGAAGCTTTCTTT	CASRSLGRNTEAFF
TRBV29-1	NA	NA	TRBJ1-1	TGCAGCGTTGATTCAGGCTGGACTGAAGCTTTCTTT	CSVDSGWTEAFF
TRBV7-8	few	TRBD2	TRBJ2-7	TGTGCCAGCAGCCTGGGCCCGGGGGGCTACGAGCAGTACTTC	CASSLGPGGYEQYF
TRBV5-8	NA	NA	TRBJ2-2	TGTGCCAGCAGCTTGCACAGAGCTGTGAACACCGGGGAGCTGTTTTTT	CASSLHRAVNTGELFF
TRBV10-3	NA	NA	TRBJ2-5	TGTGCCATCAGTGAGCAGGGGGGTGAGACCCAGTACTTC	CAISEQGGETQYF
TRBV6-5	NA	NA	TRBJ1-4	TGTGCCAGCAGTTCCTATCCCCCTCTCGGGGAACTGTTTTTT	CASSSYPPLGELFF
TRBV5-1	NA	NA	TRBJ1-1	TGCGCCAGCAGCCTAACGACAGACACTGAAGCTTTCTTT	CASSLTTDTEAFF
TRBV6-5	NA	TRBD1	TRBJ1-1	TGTGCCAGCCGACAGGGGATGAACACTGAAGCTTTCTTT	CASRQGMNTEAFF
TRBV7-2	NA	NA	TRBJ2-5	TGTGCCAGCAGCTTAGGGGGGCCCGAGAGAGAGACCCAGTACTTC	CASSLGGPERETQYF
TRBV11-1	NA	NA	TRBJ2-2	TGTGCCAGCAGCTTAAACGGGGTGGCGAACACCGGGGAGCTGTTTTTT	CASSLNGVANTGELFF
TRBV28	NA	NA	TRBJ2-7	TGTGCCAGTTTCCAGGATTACGAGCAGTACTTC	CASFQDYEQYF
TRBV29-1	NA	NA	TRBJ1-1	TGCAGCGTTGCAGCCGGGGGGAACACTGAAGCTTTCTTT	CSVAAGGNTEAFF
TRBV6-5	NA	NA	TRBJ1-1	TGTGCCGCAGCGACTTTAGACAGGTTTTATTCTTTCTTT	CAAATLDRFYSFF
TRBV7-9	NA	NA	TRBJ2-3	TGTGCCAGCAGCTCCCGGGACACAACAGATACGCAGTATTTT	CASSSRDTTDTQYF
TRBV28	NA	TRBD2	TRBJ2-3	TGTGCCAGCAGTAAGAGAGGACTAGCGACAGATACGCAGTATTTT	CASSKRGLATDTQYF
TRBV3-1/TRBV3-2	NA	TRBD2	TRBJ2-7	TGTGCCAGCAGCCAAGGGCTAGCGGATTCCTACGAGCAGTACTTC	CASSQGLADSYEQYF
TRBV10-3	NA	NA	TRBJ1-5	TGTGCCATCAGTGAGTCTCAGGGAAATCAGCCCCAGCATTTT	CAISESQGNQPQHF
TRBV5-1	NA	NA	TRBJ2-7	TGCGCCAGCAGCTTGGGCCAAACACCCTACGAGCAGTACTTC	CASSLGQTPYEQYF
TRBV2	NA	TRBD2	TRBJ2-3	TGTGCCACTGGAAGGACTAGCGGCACAGATACGCAGTATTTT	CATGRTSGTDTQYF
TRBV30	once	TRBD1	TRBJ2-6	TGTGCCTGGAGTGTGAACAGGGGCTTTGGGGCCAACGTCCTGACTTTC	CAWSVNRGFGANVLTF
TRBV7-2	NA	NA	TRBJ2-3	TGTGCCAGCAGTCCGCAGGGGCGATACACAGATACGCAGTATTTT	CASSPQGRYTDTQYF
TRBV24-1	NA	TRBD1	TRBJ1-5	TGTGCCACCAGTGACAGGGATCATAACAGGGGTGGTAATCAGCCCCAGCATTTT	CATSDRDHNRGGNQPQHF
TRBV6-1	NA	NA	TRBJ2-4	TGTGCCAGCAGTGAATTTGGGGGGATGAAAAACATTCAGTACTTC	CASSEFGGMKNIQYF
TRBV6-6	once	NA	TRBJ1-2	TGTGCCAGCAGTTACTCGGCTAGGAATGGCTACACCTTC	CASSYSARNGYTF
TRBV11-2	NA	NA	TRBJ1-1	TGTGCCAGCAGCTTAGGGGGGTTCAGGGGTAACACTGAAGCTTTCTTT	CASSLGGFRGNTEAFF
TRBV19	NA	TRBD2	TRBJ2-2	TGTGCCACCCATGGGGAGGGAGTCACCGGGGAGCTGTTTTTT	CATHGEGVTGELFF
TRBV5-1	once	TRBD2	TRBJ2-1	TGCGCCAGCAGCTTAGCGGGAAATGAGCAGTTCTTC	CASSLAGNEQFF
TRBV28	NA	NA	TRBJ2-7	TGTGCCAGCAGTTGGAGAGGGACCTACGAGCAGTACTTC	CASSWRGTYEQYF
TRBV10-3	NA	NA	TRBJ1-4	TGTGCCATCAGTGCCGCAGGGTATAATTCGGAAAAACTGTTTTTT	CAISAAGYNSEKLFF
TRBV28	once	NA	TRBJ1-1	TGTGCCACCTCTACCGTGAACACTGAAGCTTTCTTT	CATSTVNTEAFF
TRBV19	NA	TRBD1	TRBJ1-2	TGTGCCAGTAGCCCGACAGGGACCCATGGCTACACCTTC	CASSPTGTHGYTF
TRBV28	NA	TRBD1	TRBJ1-3	TGTGCCAGCAGTTTCGGGGGGGCCGGGACAGGGCGACTTAACACCATATATTTT	CASSFGGAGTGRLNTIYF
TRBV5-6	NA	NA	TRBJ2-3	TGTGCCAGCAGCTTGGGTCCGGGTTCGGCAGATACGCAGTATTTT	CASSLGPGSADTQYF
TRBV27	NA	NA	TRBJ2-1	TGTGCCAGCACCCCTACGGGCAGGGGCTACAATGAGCAGTTCTTC	CASTPTGRGYNEQFF